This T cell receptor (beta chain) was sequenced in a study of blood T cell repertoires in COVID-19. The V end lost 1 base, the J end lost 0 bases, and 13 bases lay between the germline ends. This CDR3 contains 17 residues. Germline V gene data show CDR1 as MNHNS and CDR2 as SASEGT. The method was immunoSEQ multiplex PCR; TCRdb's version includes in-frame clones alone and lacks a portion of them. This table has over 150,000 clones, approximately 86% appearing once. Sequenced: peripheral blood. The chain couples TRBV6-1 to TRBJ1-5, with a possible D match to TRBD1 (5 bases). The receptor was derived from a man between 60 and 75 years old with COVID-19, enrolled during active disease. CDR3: CASSEVAGYNSNQPQHF. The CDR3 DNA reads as TGTGCCAGCAGTGAAGTCGCAGGGTACAATAGCAATCAGCCCCAGCATTTT.